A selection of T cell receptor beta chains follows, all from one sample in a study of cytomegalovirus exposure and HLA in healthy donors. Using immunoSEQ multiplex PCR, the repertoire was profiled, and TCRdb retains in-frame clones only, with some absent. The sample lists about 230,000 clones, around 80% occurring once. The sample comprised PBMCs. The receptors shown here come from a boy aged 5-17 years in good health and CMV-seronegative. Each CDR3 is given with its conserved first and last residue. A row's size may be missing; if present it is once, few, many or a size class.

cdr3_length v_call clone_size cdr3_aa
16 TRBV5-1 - CASTRRATDDNSPLHF
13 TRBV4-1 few CASSQGAGGGYTF
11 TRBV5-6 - CASSLTGDENF
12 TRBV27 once CASRETGREQFF
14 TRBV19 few CASSTTSQGREQYF
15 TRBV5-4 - CASSWTSGVGDTQYF
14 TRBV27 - CTSSPTRAGTEAFF
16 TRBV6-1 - CASSGDPGTANYGYTF
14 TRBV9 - CASSVEGEDEKLFF
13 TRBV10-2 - CASSEQGATEAFF
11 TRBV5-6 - CASSAGAGYTF
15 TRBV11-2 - CASSLVTGNTGELFF
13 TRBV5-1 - CASSLQVAETQYF
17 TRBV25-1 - CASSEYRTSGGTDTQYF
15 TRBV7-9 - CASSSVMIPGGGAFF
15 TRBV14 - CASSQDLLGLGGYTF
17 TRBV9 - CASSPHQGAGSGNTIYF
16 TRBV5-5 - CASSLVGGGSGNTIYF
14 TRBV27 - CASSLFRGNQPQHF
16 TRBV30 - CAWSVTLAGGTGELFF
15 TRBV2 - CASSEATGGGNTIYF
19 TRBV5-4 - CASSLDGVRIGTSGYEQYF
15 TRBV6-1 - CATLPGQGRNNEQFF
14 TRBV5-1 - CASRTGTDNTEAFF
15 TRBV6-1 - CASSEDGRSRNEQFF
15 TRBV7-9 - CASSWRTGVNEKLFF
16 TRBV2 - CASSEAITGAVETQYF
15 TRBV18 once CASSPREGRSNEQFF
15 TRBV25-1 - CASSGRGRPNTEAFF
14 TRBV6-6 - CASSYRQVNTEAFF
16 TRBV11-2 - CASSAWTGESNQPQHF
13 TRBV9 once CASSVAVGNTIYF
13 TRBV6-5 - CASSTLGLYEQYF
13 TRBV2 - CASSGAGQETQYF
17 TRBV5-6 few CASSSTQIGTIPYEQYF
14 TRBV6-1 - CASTMSDRLYGYTF
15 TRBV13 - CASSGWGQGSYEQYF
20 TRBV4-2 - CASSQDQTGLGSIGNYGYTF
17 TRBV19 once CASSILAGGLSYNEQFF
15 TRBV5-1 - CASSSKTGGHSPLHF
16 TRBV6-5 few CASSYSFGLAFRELFF
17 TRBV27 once CASSLFSVIDSNQPQHF
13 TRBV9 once CASSGLPYNEQFF
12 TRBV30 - CAWKRGNYGYTF
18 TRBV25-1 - CASSAIWEQPQATDTQYF
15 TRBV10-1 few CASSEGTGVNTEAFF
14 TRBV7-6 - CASSSGVRDYGYTF
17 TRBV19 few CASSTQTGNPSGGELFF
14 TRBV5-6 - CASSLSTTNEKLFF
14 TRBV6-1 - CASLLAGDYNEQFF
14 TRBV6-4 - CASSREGQIYGYTF
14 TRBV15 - CATSRDVAPYEQYF
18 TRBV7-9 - CASSLEITSGTYTDTQYF
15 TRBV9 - CASSVAGHPRDEQFF
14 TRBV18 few CASSPGQEQETQYF
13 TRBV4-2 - CASSQEQNTEAFF
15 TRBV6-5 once CASSYGGQGANGYTF
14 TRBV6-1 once CASRFTSGRARQYF